The entry that follows covers one T cell receptor (beta chain) sequence. Some clones are missing from TCRdb's copy, which holds only in-frame ones; the method was immunoSEQ multiplex PCR. The repertoire has roughly 40,000 clones, more than 80% of them found once; the top ten carry roughly 1.2%. Trimming cost V 0 bases and J 5 bases, with 14 bases left between them. Germline V gene lookup returns CDR1 MNHEY and CDR2 SVGAGI. The CDR3 sequence is 16 residues long. The data are from a study of T cell changes during pregnancy in multiple sclerosis. The clonotype comes from a female donor with multiple sclerosis, enrolled in a pregnancy study. Sequencing used peripheral blood, obtained before pregnancy. The chain couples TRBV6-5 to TRBJ2-1; tentatively, D is TRBD2 (6 bases). DNA of the CDR3: TGTGCCAGCAGTTACTCGTACGGGAGATTCAACAATGAGCAGTTCTTC. Translating it yields CASSYSYGRFNNEQFF.